The 15 T cell receptor beta chains in this list originate from one sample, sequenced in a study of T cells in Graves' hyperthyroidism and ophthalmopathy. The investigators amplified TCR beta CDR3 regions from RNA transcripts. An initial round of RT-PCR targeting the TCR CDR3 relied on the HTBI primer set. TCRdb used MiXCR to reprocess the multiplex PCR reads, holding one entry per CDR3 protein. In the table there are some 300,000 distinct CDR3 sequences, 15% to 20% of which are singletons. The sample was blood. The receptors originated from a man over 45 with Graves' ophthalmopathy.

This clonotype was seen more than once but under ten times. The chain combines TRBV30 with TRBJ1-4, with 8 nucleotides matching TRBD1. The CDR3 covers 17 residues. Germline V gene sequence: CDR1 GTSNPN, CDR2 SVGIG (reference sequence). The V and J ends lost 8 bases and 2 bases, in that order; junction bases with no gene match: 16. CDR3 DNA: TGTGCCGGCCTAAGACAGGGGTTAATAAGGACTAATGAAAAACTGTTTTTT. Its protein product is CAGLRQGLIRTNEKLFF.

This chain joins TRBV24-1 and TRBJ2-3, with D uncertain. The V end was cut by 2 bases, the J end by 4 bases, with 6 bases between. Per germline, CDR1 KGHDR and CDR2 SFDVKD. CDR3 length: 13 residues. In DNA form, the CDR3 reads TGTGCCACCAGTGATTCTACCGCAGATACGCAGTATTTT. This gives the protein CATSDSTADTQYF.

Turning to this clonotype: This sequence may be a read error, since a much larger clone differs from it by one base. The CDR3 region has the DNA TGTGCCGGCAGGACCGGGGGGAGGGAGACCCAGTACTTC. Protein sequence: CAGRTGGRETQYF. The chain combines TRBV28 with TRBJ2-5; 7 positions agree with TRBD2. The CDR3 is 13 residues long. Looked up from germline, CDR1 is MDHEN and CDR2 is SYDVKM.

This clonotype was picked up many times. V is TRBV6-1 and J is TRBJ2-1; D gene uncertain. The CDR3 sequence is 14 residues long. Trimming stripped 2 bases from V and 7 bases from J, with 12 bases between. Per germline, CDR1 MNHNS and CDR2 SASEGT. The CDR3 sequence: CASSESPGRNEQFF. As DNA, the CDR3 is TGTGCCAGCAGTGAATCTCCCGGCAGGAATGAGCAGTTCTTC.

This clonotype was seen a few times. Here the CDR3 DNA reads TGTGCCAGCAGCCCCGGGACAGAACTTCATGGGACCCAGTACTTC. Residues: CASSPGTELHGTQYF. The chain carries TRBV6-1 and TRBJ2-5, with TRBD1 matching 7 bases. The germline CDR1 and CDR2 sequences are MNHNS and SASEGT. This CDR3 region has 15 residues. V was clipped by 6 bases and J by 7 bases; unmatched bases: 14.

This clonotype has a count of ten or more. The rearrangement links TRBV30 to TRBJ2-3; maybe TRBD1 (5 bases). CDR1 GTSNPN and CDR2 SVGIG come from the germline V gene (reference sequence). The V end was cut by 7 bases, the J end by 6 bases, with 11 bases between. This CDR3 contains 11 residues. The DNA of the CDR3 is TGTGCCTTCCTAAGGGGCGATACGCAGTATTTT. Its translation: CAFLRGDTQYF.

There are a few counts of this clonotype. It may be a read error: a sequence one base away is much more abundant. It is likely a read error, because the conserved phenylalanine at the end of the CDR3 is missing. V and J are TRBV11-2 and TRBJ2-7, with D perhaps TRBD1 or TRBD2 (5 bases each). The CDR3 is made up of 15 amino acids. CDR1 is SGHAT and CDR2 is FQNNGV in the germline V gene. V was pared by 6 bases and J by 5 bases, with 20 bases between. CDR3 protein: CASRRTGTLGNEQYL. The CDR3 DNA reads TGTGCCAGCAGGCGTACCGGGACCCTAGGAAACGAGCAGTACCTC.

The genes are TRBV28 and TRBJ2-7; TRBD1 aligns across 10 bases. J lost 6 bases, V lost 6 bases, and 11 bases had no gene match. Germline lookup yields CDR1 MDHEN and CDR2 SYDVKM. The CDR3 is 15 residues long. For the CDR3, the DNA is TGTGCCAGCAGGGCTCGGGACAGGGGCTTTCGCGAGCAGTACTTC. This encodes CASRARDRGFREQYF.

This clonotype has at least ten counts. The CDR3 loop is CASSTGGQVGYTF. In nucleotides, the CDR3 is TGCGCCAGCAGCACCGGCGGACAGGTCGGCTACACCTTC. The chain carries TRBV5-1 and TRBJ1-2; the match to TRBD1 covers 7 bases. The V gene's germline CDR1 is SGHRS and CDR2 YFSETQ. V trimming: 4 bases; J trimming: 8 bases; junction bases outside the gene matches: 8. The length of the CDR3 is 13 residues. Full variable domain (missing parts from reference TRBV5-1 and TRBJ1-2): KAGVTQTPRYLIKTRGQQVTLSCSPISGHRSVSWYQQTPGQGLQFLFEYFSETQRNKGNFPGRFSGRQFSNSRSEMNVSTLELGDSALYLCASSTGGQVGYTFGSGTRLTVV.

This clonotype was counted ten times or more. The gene calls are TRBV20-1 and TRBJ2-1; D is possibly TRBD2 (6 bases). The V and J ends lost 6 bases and 0 bases respectively, with 15 bases between them. The CDR3 contains 15 residues. Germline lookup yields CDR1 DFQATT and CDR2 SNEGSKA (reference sequence). This CDR3 is CSAEGRSSSYNEQFF. DNA for the CDR3: TGCAGTGCGGAGGGGAGAAGCAGCTCCTACAATGAGCAGTTCTTC.

This clonotype has just a few counts. The chain uses TRBV2 and TRBJ2-5, with a tentative D call TRBD2 (5 bases). Germline V gives CDR1 SNHLY, CDR2 FYNNEI. This CDR3 is built from 13 residues. Trimming removed 8 bases at V and 5 bases at J, with 15 bases between. The CDR3 is CASARDHGETQYF. For the CDR3, the DNA is TGTGCCAGCGCTCGGGATCACGGGGAGACCCAGTACTTC. The entire variable domain, with the rest obtained from reference TRBV2 and TRBJ2-5, is as follows: EPEVTQTPSHQVTQMGQEVILRCVPISNHLYFYWYRQILGQKVEFLVSFYNNEISEKSEIFDDQFSVERPDGSNFTLKIRSTKLEDSAMYFCASARDHGETQYFGPGTRLLVL.

This clonotype appeared many times. V is TRBV27 and J is TRBJ2-1, with 7 positions matching TRBD1. The CDR3 has 15 residues. V lost 5 bases, J lost 7 bases, and 11 bases stayed unmatched. The V gene's germline CDR1 is MNHEY and CDR2 SMNVEV (reference sequence). CDR3 nucleotide sequence: TGTGCCAGCAGTATATTGGACAGGTTAGGGAATGAGCAGTTCTTC. Its translation is CASSILDRLGNEQFF.

This clonotype was observed once. This could be a read error, since a much larger clone is one nucleotide away. The rearrangement joins TRBV2 to TRBJ1-5; D unresolved. The V and J ends lost 8 bases and 7 bases respectively, with 15 bases between them. The CDR3 has 13 amino acids. Germline CDR1 reads SNHLY; CDR2 reads FYNNEI. The DNA for the CDR3 is TGTGCCAGCGGACCCCGGAGTGAACAGCCCCAGCATTTT. Protein product: CASGPRSEQPQHF.

Only a few counts were recorded for this clonotype. The rearrangement joins TRBV20-1 to TRBJ1-5; 8 bases are a match to TRBD1. V lost 4 bases and J lost 5; bases outside the gene matches: 10. Per the germline V gene, CDR1 is DFQATT and CDR2 is SNEGSKA (reference sequence). The CDR3 is 15 residues long. CDR3 residues: CSATYSGTGYQPQHF. CDR3 DNA sequence: TGCAGTGCTACCTATTCCGGGACAGGTTATCAGCCCCAGCATTTT.

In the case of this clonotype: A read error is possible here, since a much larger clone lies one base away. The V gene is TRBV28, the J gene TRBJ2-2; 7 nucleotides match TRBD1. The V gene end was trimmed by 5 bases and the J gene end by 6 bases; junction bases not matched to a gene: 9. Germline V gene sequence: CDR1 MDHEN, CDR2 SYDVKM. The CDR3 is made up of 15 amino acids. The CDR3 region has the DNA TGTGCCAGCAGTCATCTGGCCGGGACAGCCGGGGAGCTGTTTTTT. Translation gives CASSHLAGTAGELFF.